This is a list of T cell receptor beta chains from one sample in a study of T cells in Graves' hyperthyroidism and ophthalmopathy. TCRdb called the multiplex PCR reads again in MiXCR, with one record for every CDR3 protein. The profile shows about 600,000 distinct CDR3 sequences, 14% of them singletons. The material sequenced was blood. The receptors originated from a woman aged 18-35 years with Graves' ophthalmopathy. Both conserved end residues are part of each CDR3. Fields, in order: clone size, V gene, D gene, J gene, CDR3 protein. D genes are given only for firm matches. The listing skips clone size in some rows; elsewhere it reads once, few, many or a size class.

>.|TRBV15|TRBD1|TRBJ1-2
CATSGEEGAGYGYTF
>many|TRBV3-1|.|TRBJ2-1
CASSHQKGDNEQFF
>few|TRBV19|.|TRBJ2-7
CASSRTGTVSFLYEQYF
>many|TRBV28|.|TRBJ1-3
CASSPGTPSGNTIYF
>.|TRBV5-1|.|TRBJ1-3
CASSLADGVNTIYF
>few|TRBV6-8|.|TRBJ2-5
CASSREQETQYF
>few|TRBV6-2/TRBV6-3|.|TRBJ1-5
CASSYNEVGQPQHF
>many|TRBV2|.|TRBJ1-1
CASSERPNTEAFF
>many|TRBV28|TRBD1|TRBJ1-2
CASRETGQSGGYTF
>few|TRBV9|.|TRBJ1-2
CASSVGEHTKGYTF
>.|TRBV7-6|.|TRBJ1-4
CASSLSEGVTATNEKLFF
>many|TRBV28|TRBD2|TRBJ2-7
CASSPGTSVSYEQYF
>.|TRBV4-1|TRBD2|TRBJ2-7
CASSQDRTSGRGGQYF
>many|TRBV24-1|.|TRBJ2-1
CATSAWGGTGLDNEQFF
>.|TRBV18|.|TRBJ2-7
CASSPSGGNRAYEQYF
>.|TRBV3-1|.|TRBJ1-6
CASSQWPLPAGNSPLHF
>.|TRBV19|TRBD2|TRBJ2-1
CASSMAGDHNEQFF
>.|TRBV6-5|.|TRBJ1-2
CASSYSLRGSANYGYTF
>many|TRBV7-3|.|TRBJ1-1
CASSLTYGGNTEAFF
>many|TRBV3-1|TRBD2|TRBJ2-1
CASSQPGLAGGFLSYNEQFF
>many|TRBV12-3/TRBV12-4|.|TRBJ2-5
CASSLGAGSETQYF
>.|TRBV27|.|TRBJ2-1
CDSSWSNEQFF
>many|TRBV27|.|TRBJ1-5
CASSIAHNSNQPQHF
>many|TRBV11-3|.|TRBJ2-3
CASGGHNTDTQYF
>many|TRBV28|.|TRBJ2-4
CASSVQGGAKNIQYF
>many|TRBV19|TRBD1|TRBJ1-1
CASRPGQGGTEAFF
>.|TRBV6-2/TRBV6-3|.|TRBJ2-7
CASSLVAEGTYEQYF
>many|TRBV30|.|TRBJ1-3
CAWETVGGNTIYF
>few|TRBV4-3|TRBD1|TRBJ2-5
CASSLGTGGLETQYF
>many|TRBV30|TRBD1|TRBJ1-1
CAWRTRQGEAFF
>.|TRBV9|TRBD2|TRBJ2-7
CASSASPLAGDGEQYF
>.|TRBV20-1|TRBD1|TRBJ1-2
CSASLRQGTYGYTF
>.|TRBV5-1|.|TRBJ2-3
CASSYFAGGMDTQYF
>few|TRBV19|.|TRBJ2-3
CASSPGGGDTQYF
>many|TRBV5-1|TRBD1|TRBJ1-1
CASSLAPGQDTEAFF
>.|TRBV6-1|.|TRBJ1-3
CASSENWAVWGNTIYF
>few|TRBV29-1|TRBD2|TRBJ2-7
CSAGLAGGPGYEQYF
>few|TRBV7-9|TRBD2|TRBJ2-3
CASSSLAGVVGGTDTQYF
>many|TRBV5-8|TRBD1|TRBJ1-6
CASSLDRTGAAGNSPLHF
>.|TRBV4-2|.|TRBJ2-1
CASSQGGPLTSSYNEQFF
>once|TRBV4-1|TRBD1|TRBJ2-6
CASSQGPRQGFLSGANVLTF
>many|TRBV7-9|.|TRBJ1-5
CASSLGGRDQPQHF
>few|TRBV27|TRBD1|TRBJ2-2
CASSLSGTGGTGELFF
>many|TRBV7-9|TRBD2|TRBJ2-1
CASSLGATGGHNEQFF
>many|TRBV5-1|.|TRBJ1-1
CASSIGHGANTEAFF
>.|TRBV19|.|TRBJ1-2
CASKDGWYGYTF
>many|TRBV7-9|.|TRBJ1-1
CASSKTQGNTEAFF
>few|TRBV14|.|TRBJ2-1
CASSPFGSRSSYNEQFF
>many|TRBV14|.|TRBJ1-1
CASSPPRDTAYEAFF
>.|TRBV12-3/TRBV12-4|TRBD2|TRBJ2-2
CASRPSGRGTGELFF
>many|TRBV7-9|.|TRBJ2-5
CASSLLEPEETQYF
>many|TRBV28|.|TRBJ1-1
CASNGGGNTEAFF
>.|TRBV18|TRBD2|TRBJ2-1
CASSPQGSGLLANEQFF
>many|TRBV6-1|TRBD2|TRBJ2-5
CASSTASSGQETQYF
>.|TRBV12-3/TRBV12-4|TRBD2|TRBJ2-7
CASSSFGTSGTEQYF
>few|TRBV13|.|TRBJ2-3
CASSSYSGSTHGSYF
>many|TRBV5-1|.|TRBJ2-2
CASSGGVTTGELFF
>.|TRBV19|.|TRBJ2-6
CASTKKRTGAGANVLTF
>.|TRBV5-1|.|TRBJ1-2
CASRLTGTRDLGYTF
>many|TRBV29-1|.|TRBJ2-7
CSVGAGGGSEQYF